The sequence of this TCR beta chain was determined in a study of blood T cell repertoires in COVID-19. Per the authors' pipeline: Reference gene primers were amplified, and this amplification served to estimate nucleated cell counts. Assay used: immunoSEQ multiplex PCR; TCRdb lists only in-frame clones, some missing. V and J calls plus clone size are reproduced from that table; the DNA served to infer D and trimming. The sample shows 150,000 to 200,000 clones, 88% of them seen only once. The CDR3 consists of 16 residues. Trimming removed 1 base from V and 0 bases from J, with 12 bases in between. Looked up from germline, CDR1 is SGHVS and CDR2 is FQNEAQ.

The sequence came from a human donor in a cohort sampled during active COVID-19. The genes are TRBV7-8 and TRBJ1-2, with D tentatively TRBD1 (6 bases). The sample comprised peripheral blood. CDR3 protein: CASSLGFGTTNYGYTF. The DNA of the CDR3 is TGTGCCAGCAGCTTAGGATTCGGGACAACTAACTATGGCTACACCTTC.